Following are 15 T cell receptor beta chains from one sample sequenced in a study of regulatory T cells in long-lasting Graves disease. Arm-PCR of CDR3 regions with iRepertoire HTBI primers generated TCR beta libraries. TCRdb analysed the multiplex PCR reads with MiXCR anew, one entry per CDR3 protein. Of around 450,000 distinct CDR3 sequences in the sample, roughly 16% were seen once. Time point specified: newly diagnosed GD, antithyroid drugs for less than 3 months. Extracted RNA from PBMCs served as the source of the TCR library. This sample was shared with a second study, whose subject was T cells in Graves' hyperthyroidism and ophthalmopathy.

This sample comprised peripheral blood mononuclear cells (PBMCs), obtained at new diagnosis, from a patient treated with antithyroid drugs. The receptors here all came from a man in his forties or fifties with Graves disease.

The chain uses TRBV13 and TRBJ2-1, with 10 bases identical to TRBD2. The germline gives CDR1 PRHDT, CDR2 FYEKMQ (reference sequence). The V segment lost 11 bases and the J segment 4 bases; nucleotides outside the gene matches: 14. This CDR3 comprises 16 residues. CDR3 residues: CAGTSQREGSYNEQFF. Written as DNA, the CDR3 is TGTGCCGGCACCTCTCAGCGGGAGGGCAGTTACAATGAGCAGTTCTTC. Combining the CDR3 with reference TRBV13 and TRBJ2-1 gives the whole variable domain AAGVIQSPRHLIKEKRETATLKCYPIPRHDTVYWYQQGPGQDPQFLISFYEKMQSDKGSIPDRFSAQQFSDYHSELNMSSLELGDSALYFCAGTSQREGSYNEQFFGPGTRLTVL.

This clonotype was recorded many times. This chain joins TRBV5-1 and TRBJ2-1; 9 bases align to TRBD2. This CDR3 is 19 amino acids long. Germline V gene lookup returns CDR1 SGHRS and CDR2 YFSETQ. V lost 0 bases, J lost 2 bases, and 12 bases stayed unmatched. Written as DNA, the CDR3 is TGCGCCAGCAGCTTGGATTCGAGGGGCGGGAGGGGGACCTACAATGAGCAGTTCTTC. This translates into CASSLDSRGGRGTYNEQFF.

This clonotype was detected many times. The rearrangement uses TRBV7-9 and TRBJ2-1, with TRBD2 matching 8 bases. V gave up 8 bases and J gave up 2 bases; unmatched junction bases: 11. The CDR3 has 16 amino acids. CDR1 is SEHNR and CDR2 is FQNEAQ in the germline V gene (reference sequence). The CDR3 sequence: CASRPSGSGAYNEQFF. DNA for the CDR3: TGTGCCAGCCGACCTTCGGGTAGCGGGGCCTACAATGAGCAGTTCTTC.

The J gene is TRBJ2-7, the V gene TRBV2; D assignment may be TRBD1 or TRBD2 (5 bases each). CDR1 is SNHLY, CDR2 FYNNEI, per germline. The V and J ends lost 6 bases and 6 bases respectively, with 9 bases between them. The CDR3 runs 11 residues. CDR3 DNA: TGTGCCAGCAGGGGACCACCCGAGCAGTACTTC. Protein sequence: CASRGPPEQYF.

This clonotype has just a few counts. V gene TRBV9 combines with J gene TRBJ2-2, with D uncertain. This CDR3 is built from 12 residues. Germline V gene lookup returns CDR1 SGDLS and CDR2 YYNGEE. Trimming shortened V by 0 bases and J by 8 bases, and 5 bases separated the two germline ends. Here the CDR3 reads CASSVEMGELFF. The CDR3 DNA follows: TGTGCCAGCAGCGTAGAGATGGGGGAGCTGTTTTTT.

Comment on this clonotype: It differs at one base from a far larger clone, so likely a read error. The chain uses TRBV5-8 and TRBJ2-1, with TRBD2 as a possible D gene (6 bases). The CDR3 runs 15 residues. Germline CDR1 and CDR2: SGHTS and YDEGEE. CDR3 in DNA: TGCGCCAGCAGCCAAACTGGCGGGACCTACAATGAGCAGTTCTTC. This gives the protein CASSQTGGTYNEQFF.

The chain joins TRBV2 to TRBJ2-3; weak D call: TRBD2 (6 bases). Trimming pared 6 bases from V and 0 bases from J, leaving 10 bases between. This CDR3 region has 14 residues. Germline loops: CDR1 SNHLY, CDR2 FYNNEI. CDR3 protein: CASRERESTDTQYF. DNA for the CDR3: TGTGCCAGCAGAGAACGGGAGAGCACAGATACGCAGTATTTT. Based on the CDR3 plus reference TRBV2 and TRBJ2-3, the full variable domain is EPEVTQTPSHQVTQMGQEVILRCVPISNHLYFYWYRQILGQKVEFLVSFYNNEISEKSEIFDDQFSVERPDGSNFTLKIRSTKLEDSAMYFCASRERESTDTQYFGPGTRLTVL.

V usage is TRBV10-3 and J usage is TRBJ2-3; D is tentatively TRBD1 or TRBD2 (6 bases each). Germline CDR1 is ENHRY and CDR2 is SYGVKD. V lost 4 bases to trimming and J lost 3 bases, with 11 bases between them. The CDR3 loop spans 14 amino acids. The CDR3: CAISAGAWTDTQYF. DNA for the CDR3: TGTGCCATCAGTGCGGGGGCTTGGACAGATACGCAGTATTTT.

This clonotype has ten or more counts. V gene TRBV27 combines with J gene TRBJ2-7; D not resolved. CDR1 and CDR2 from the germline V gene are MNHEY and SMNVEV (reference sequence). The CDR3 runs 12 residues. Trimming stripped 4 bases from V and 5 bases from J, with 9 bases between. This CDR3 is CASSSLAHEQYF. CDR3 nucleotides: TGTGCCAGCAGTTCATTGGCCCACGAGCAGTACTTC.

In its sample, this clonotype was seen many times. The CDR3 is CASSWVEQSYEQYF. CDR3 DNA: TGTGCCAGCAGTTGGGTGGAACAGAGCTACGAGCAGTACTTC. This chain links TRBV28 with TRBJ2-7; D not resolved. The V and J ends lost 4 bases and 3 bases respectively, with 13 bases between them. This CDR3 contains 14 residues. Germline assignment: CDR1 MDHEN and CDR2 SYDVKM.

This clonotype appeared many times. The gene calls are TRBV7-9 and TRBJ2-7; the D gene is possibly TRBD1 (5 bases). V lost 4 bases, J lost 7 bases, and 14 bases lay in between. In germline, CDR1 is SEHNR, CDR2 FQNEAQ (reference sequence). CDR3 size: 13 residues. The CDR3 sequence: CASSWGRSLEQYF. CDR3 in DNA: TGTGCCAGCAGCTGGGGCAGGTCATTGGAGCAGTACTTC.

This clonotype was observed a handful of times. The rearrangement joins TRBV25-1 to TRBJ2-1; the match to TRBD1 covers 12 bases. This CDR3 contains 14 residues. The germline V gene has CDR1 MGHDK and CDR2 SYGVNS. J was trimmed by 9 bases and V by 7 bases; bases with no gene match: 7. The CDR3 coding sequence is TGTGCCAGCAACACCGGGACAGGGGGCGGTGAGCAGTTCTTC. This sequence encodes CASNTGTGGGEQFF.

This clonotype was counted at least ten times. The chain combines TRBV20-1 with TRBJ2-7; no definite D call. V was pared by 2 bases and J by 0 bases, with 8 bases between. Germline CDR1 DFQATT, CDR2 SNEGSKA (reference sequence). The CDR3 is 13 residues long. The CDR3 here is CSARWQNSYEQYF. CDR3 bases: TGCAGTGCTAGATGGCAAAACTCCTACGAGCAGTACTTC.

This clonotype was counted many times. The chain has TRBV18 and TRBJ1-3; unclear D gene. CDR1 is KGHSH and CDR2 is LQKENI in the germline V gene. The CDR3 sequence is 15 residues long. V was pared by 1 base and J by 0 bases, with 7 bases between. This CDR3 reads CASSPQTFSGNTIYF. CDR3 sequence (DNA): TGTGCCAGCTCACCACAGACCTTCTCTGGAAACACCATATATTTT.

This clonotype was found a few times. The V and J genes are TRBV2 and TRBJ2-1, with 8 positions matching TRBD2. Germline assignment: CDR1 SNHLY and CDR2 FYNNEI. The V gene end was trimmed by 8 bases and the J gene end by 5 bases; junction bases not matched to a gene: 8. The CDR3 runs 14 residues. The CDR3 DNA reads TGTGCCAGCTTAACTATAGCGGGAAACAATGAGCAGTTCTTC. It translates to CASLTIAGNNEQFF.